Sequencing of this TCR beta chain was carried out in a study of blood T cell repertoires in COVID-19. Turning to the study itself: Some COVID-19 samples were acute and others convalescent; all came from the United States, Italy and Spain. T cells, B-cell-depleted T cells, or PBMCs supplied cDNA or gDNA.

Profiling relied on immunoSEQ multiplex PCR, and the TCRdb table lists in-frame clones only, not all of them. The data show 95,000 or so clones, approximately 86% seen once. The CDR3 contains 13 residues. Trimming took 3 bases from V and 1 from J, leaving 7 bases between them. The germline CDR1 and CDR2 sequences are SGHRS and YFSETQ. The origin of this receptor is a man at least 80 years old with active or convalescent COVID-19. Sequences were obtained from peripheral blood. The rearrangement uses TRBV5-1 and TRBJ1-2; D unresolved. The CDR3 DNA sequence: TGCGCCAGCAGCTCCGGACTTAACTATGGCTACACCTTC. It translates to CASSSGLNYGYTF.